This TCR beta chain came from a study of shared clonotypes between healthy human individuals. Background on the study: The cohort had a couple of women and a few men, ages 18 to 49.

As concerns this clone: Its antigen is unidentified.

In the sorted-subset replicate PCRs, around 200 ng DNA, 25,000 to 30,000 T cell genomes, was used. The method was immunoSEQ multiplex PCR; TCRdb's version includes in-frame clones alone and lacks a portion of them. The data hold 600,000 to 700,000 clones, with roughly 73% observed a single time. Unmatched junction bases numbered 7, after V lost 6 bases and J lost 2 bases. This CDR3 contains 14 residues. Germline CDR1 is SGHAT and CDR2 is FQNNGV. Points from the study as a whole: Depth of sequencing was expected to influence donor clonotype sharing. Exclusively blood specimens were collected; tissue repertoires likely differ.

The chain employs TRBV11-2 and TRBJ2-7, with TRBD1 matching over 7 bases. The specimen was memory CD4+ T cells sorted from blood. Subset here: CD45RA-negative fraction. The source of this sequence is a woman aged 25 to 39 in good health. The CDR3 sequence: CASSRQGPAYEQYF. The CDR3 DNA is TGTGCCAGCAGTCGACAGGGTCCAGCCTACGAGCAGTACTTC.